This is a list of T cell receptor beta chains from one sample in a study of beta chain features in type 1 diabetes. TCRdb's copy holds only in-frame clones and misses some; the assay was immunoSEQ multiplex PCR. This sample has over 650,000 clones, with more than 12% found just once. The sample was naive CD4+ T cells from blood. These receptors were taken from a young man with type 1 diabetes. Both conserved end residues are part of each CDR3. Fields, in order: clone size, V gene, D gene, J gene, CDR3 DNA, CDR3 protein. A D gene is named only where the DNA matches it firmly. The size field is filled for only some rows; it gives once, few, many or a size class.

clone_size: -
v_call: TRBV2
d_call: -
j_call: TRBJ2-1
cdr3_nt: TGTGCCAGCAGCCAGGACCAGAGTGGAAATGAGCAGTTCTTC
cdr3_aa: CASSQDQSGNEQFF

clone_size: few
v_call: TRBV10-3
d_call: -
j_call: TRBJ1-2
cdr3_nt: TGTGCCATCAGTGAAACCAGGGAGGATGGCTACACCTTC
cdr3_aa: CAISETREDGYTF

clone_size: -
v_call: TRBV28
d_call: TRBD2
j_call: TRBJ2-2
cdr3_nt: TGTGCCAGCAGTTCGGGAGGCACCGGGGAGCTGTTTTTT
cdr3_aa: CASSSGGTGELFF

clone_size: -
v_call: TRBV7-9
d_call: -
j_call: TRBJ1-2
cdr3_nt: TGTGCCAGCAGCATTCAGTGGCATGGCTACACCTTC
cdr3_aa: CASSIQWHGYTF

clone_size: -
v_call: TRBV19
d_call: -
j_call: TRBJ2-1
cdr3_nt: TGTGCCAGTAGCACTAACAAGCAGTTCTTC
cdr3_aa: CASSTNKQFF

clone_size: -
v_call: TRBV7-2
d_call: -
j_call: TRBJ2-5
cdr3_nt: TGTGCCAGCAGCTTATACCAACTAACACAAGAGACCCAGTACTTC
cdr3_aa: CASSLYQLTQETQYF

clone_size: -
v_call: TRBV6-5
d_call: -
j_call: TRBJ2-7
cdr3_nt: TGTGCCAGCAGTGCCGAGGGATACGAGCAGTACTTC
cdr3_aa: CASSAEGYEQYF

clone_size: many
v_call: TRBV2
d_call: TRBD2
j_call: TRBJ2-1
cdr3_nt: TGTGCCAGCAGCATACTAGCGGGAGCTGATGAGCAGTTCTTC
cdr3_aa: CASSILAGADEQFF

clone_size: -
v_call: TRBV10-1
d_call: TRBD1
j_call: TRBJ2-7
cdr3_nt: TGCGCCAGCAGTGAGTCAGTAGGACAGGGTATTTACGAGCAGTACTTC
cdr3_aa: CASSESVGQGIYEQYF

clone_size: -
v_call: TRBV29-1
d_call: -
j_call: TRBJ2-3
cdr3_nt: TGCAGCGCCAGAGGCAGGTTCACAGATACGCAGTATTTT
cdr3_aa: CSARGRFTDTQYF

clone_size: -
v_call: TRBV10-3
d_call: -
j_call: TRBJ2-1
cdr3_nt: TGTGCCATCAGTGAGTCCGGGACTAGACAGGGTGAGCAGTTCTTC
cdr3_aa: CAISESGTRQGEQFF

clone_size: few
v_call: TRBV23-1
d_call: TRBD1
j_call: TRBJ2-7
cdr3_nt: TGCGCCAGCAGTCAAGGGGAGACAGGGATCTACGAGCAGTACTTC
cdr3_aa: CASSQGETGIYEQYF

clone_size: few
v_call: TRBV2
d_call: -
j_call: TRBJ1-2
cdr3_nt: TGTGCCAGCAGTGAAGCAACCTATGGCTACACCTTC
cdr3_aa: CASSEATYGYTF

clone_size: -
v_call: TRBV6-5
d_call: TRBD2
j_call: TRBJ2-1
cdr3_nt: TGCTCTAGCGGAAGCACCTACAATGAGCAGTTCTTC
cdr3_aa: CSSGSTYNEQFF

clone_size: few
v_call: TRBV4-3
d_call: TRBD1
j_call: TRBJ2-4
cdr3_nt: TGCGCCAGCAGCCACCCAGACAGGGGGCAAGGCAAAAACATTCAGTACTTC
cdr3_aa: CASSHPDRGQGKNIQYF

clone_size: few
v_call: TRBV30
d_call: -
j_call: TRBJ2-3
cdr3_nt: TGTGCCTGGACCTATATTGGCACGCAGTATTTT
cdr3_aa: CAWTYIGTQYF

clone_size: -
v_call: TRBV7-9
d_call: TRBD2
j_call: TRBJ2-5
cdr3_nt: TGTGCCAGCAGCTTAGGCCTAGCGGCCCCTCAGACCCAGTACTTC
cdr3_aa: CASSLGLAAPQTQYF

clone_size: few
v_call: TRBV5-4
d_call: -
j_call: TRBJ2-2
cdr3_nt: TGTGCCAGCAGCTTGACATCGAACACCGGGGAGCTGTTTTTT
cdr3_aa: CASSLTSNTGELFF

clone_size: -
v_call: TRBV2
d_call: -
j_call: TRBJ1-5
cdr3_nt: TGTGCCAGCAGTGTACGGGGGGGCGGAGGACAGCCCCAGCATTTT
cdr3_aa: CASSVRGGGGQPQHF

clone_size: -
v_call: TRBV6-6
d_call: -
j_call: TRBJ1-1
cdr3_nt: TGTGCCAGCAGTTCCCGGGACCCAACCGAGGCTTTCTTT
cdr3_aa: CASSSRDPTEAFF

clone_size: few
v_call: TRBV29-1
d_call: -
j_call: TRBJ2-1
cdr3_nt: TGCAGCTACGGACTGACTCCGTCCAATGAGCAGTTCTTC
cdr3_aa: CSYGLTPSNEQFF

clone_size: -
v_call: TRBV6-5
d_call: -
j_call: TRBJ2-7
cdr3_nt: TGTGCCAGCAGTTACTGGGACGGTTTAGAGGAGCAGTACTTC
cdr3_aa: CASSYWDGLEEQYF

clone_size: -
v_call: TRBV9
d_call: TRBD1
j_call: TRBJ2-5
cdr3_nt: TGTGCCAGCAGCGTAGGGGACAGAGAGACCCAGTACTTC
cdr3_aa: CASSVGDRETQYF

clone_size: few
v_call: TRBV29-1
d_call: TRBD1
j_call: TRBJ1-2
cdr3_nt: TGCAGCGTTGCGGGACAGGGTAACTATGGCTACACCTTC
cdr3_aa: CSVAGQGNYGYTF

clone_size: -
v_call: TRBV29-1
d_call: TRBD1
j_call: TRBJ1-1
cdr3_nt: TGCAGCGCTAGGGGACAGCAGAACACTGAAGCTTTCTTT
cdr3_aa: CSARGQQNTEAFF

clone_size: -
v_call: TRBV7-9
d_call: -
j_call: TRBJ2-5
cdr3_nt: TGTGCCAGCAGCTTAGAGGGAGGGACCCAGTACTTC
cdr3_aa: CASSLEGGTQYF

clone_size: -
v_call: TRBV28
d_call: -
j_call: TRBJ2-2
cdr3_nt: TGTGGTACACTTTCTGGCGGAGCGAACACCAGGGAGCTGTTTTTT
cdr3_aa: CGTLSGGANTRELFF

clone_size: few
v_call: TRBV10-3
d_call: -
j_call: TRBJ2-5
cdr3_nt: TGTGCCATCAGTGAGTCGGGGACCCAAGGGGAGACCCAGTACTTC
cdr3_aa: CAISESGTQGETQYF

clone_size: -
v_call: TRBV15
d_call: -
j_call: TRBJ1-4
cdr3_nt: TGTGCCACCAGCCTACTGGGACAAGGAGAGGAAAAACTGTTTTTT
cdr3_aa: CATSLLGQGEEKLFF

clone_size: -
v_call: TRBV11-1
d_call: TRBD2
j_call: TRBJ2-3
cdr3_nt: TGTGCCAGCAGCTCTCTAGCGGGAGTCCCTTTCAGCACAGATACGCAGTATTTT
cdr3_aa: CASSSLAGVPFSTDTQYF

clone_size: -
v_call: TRBV29-1
d_call: -
j_call: TRBJ2-2
cdr3_nt: TGCAGCGTTGATGGCAACGCGAACACCGGGGAGCTGTTTTTT
cdr3_aa: CSVDGNANTGELFF